This entry describes one T cell receptor beta chain. The sample's time point: pre-reinfection, 55 to 20 weeks before reinfection detection. No in vitro expansion preceded TCR sequencing of the sorted cells. This record belongs to a study of memory CD8 T cells in hepatitis C reinfection. Produced via immunoSEQ multiplex PCR; TCRdb's table is partial and in-frame only. Here the sample spans about 6,600 clones, 80% to 90% being singletons. Germline values: CDR1 LNHDA, CDR2 SQIVND (reference sequence). This CDR3 has 15 residues. The V end lost 0 bases, the J end lost 3 bases, and 10 bases lay between the germline ends.

This chain links TRBV19 with TRBJ2-3; D not resolved. Input material: naive CD8+ T cells sorted from blood. The clonotype comes from a man aged 45-65 years with hepatitis C virus infection. The chain's CDR3 is CASSIEYSLTDTQYF. Here the CDR3 DNA reads TGTGCCAGTAGTATAGAGTACAGCCTAACAGATACGCAGTATTTT.